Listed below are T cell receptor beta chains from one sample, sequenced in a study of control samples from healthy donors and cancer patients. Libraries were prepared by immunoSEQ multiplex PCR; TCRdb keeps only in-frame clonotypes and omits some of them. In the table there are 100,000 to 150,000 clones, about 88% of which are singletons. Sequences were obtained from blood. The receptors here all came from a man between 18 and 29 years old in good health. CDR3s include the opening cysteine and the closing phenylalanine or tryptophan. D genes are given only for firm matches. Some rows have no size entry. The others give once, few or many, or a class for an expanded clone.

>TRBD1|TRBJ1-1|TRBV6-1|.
TGTGCCAGCAGTGAAAACAGGGGGATTGGCACTGAAGCTTTCTTT
CASSENRGIGTEAFF
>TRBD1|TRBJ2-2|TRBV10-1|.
TGCGCCAGCAGTGGGGGGACAGCGAACACCGGGGAGCTGTTTTTT
CASSGGTANTGELFF
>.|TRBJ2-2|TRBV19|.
TGTGCCAGTAGTAGTTTGGGGGAGCTGTTTTTT
CASSSLGELFF
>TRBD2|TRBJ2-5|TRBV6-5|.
TGTGCCAGCAGTTACCGGACTAGCGGAACCCAAGAGACCCAGTACTTC
CASSYRTSGTQETQYF
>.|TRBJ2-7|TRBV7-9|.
TGTGCCAGCAGCTTCAGAGGGTCGGATAGGAGCTCCTACGAGCAGTACTTC
CASSFRGSDRSSYEQYF
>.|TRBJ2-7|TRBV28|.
TGTGCCAGCGTTGCCCCCAAAAGCTCCTACGAGCAGTACTTC
CASVAPKSSYEQYF
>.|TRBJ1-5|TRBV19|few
TGTGCCAGTAGTATAGAAACCCTATCACAGCCCCAGCATTTT
CASSIETLSQPQHF
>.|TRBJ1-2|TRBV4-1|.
TGCGCCAGCAGCCAAGATCGTCTGGGGTTGGGAGGCTACACCTTC
CASSQDRLGLGGYTF
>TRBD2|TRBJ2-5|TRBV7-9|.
TGTGCCAGCAGCGGGCAACTAGCGGATTTCGGGGAGACCCAGTACTTC
CASSGQLADFGETQYF
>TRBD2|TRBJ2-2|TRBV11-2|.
TGTGCCAGCAGCTTACGACTAGCGGCGAACACCGGGGAGCTGTTTTTT
CASSLRLAANTGELFF
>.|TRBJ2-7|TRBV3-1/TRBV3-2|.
TGTGCCAGCAGCCAAAGGGGCTCCTACGAGCAGTACTTC
CASSQRGSYEQYF
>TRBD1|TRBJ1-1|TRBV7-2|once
TGTGCCAGCAGCTTAGCGAATCCGGGGACAGGGTGGGCCACTGAAGCTTTCTTT
CASSLANPGTGWATEAFF
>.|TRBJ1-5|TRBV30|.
TGTGCCTGGAGTCCCGGGCCCTTCCCCAATCAGCCCCAGCATTTT
CAWSPGPFPNQPQHF
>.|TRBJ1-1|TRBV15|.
TGTGCCACCAGCTCCGGGACGGGCAACACTGAAGCTTTCTTT
CATSSGTGNTEAFF
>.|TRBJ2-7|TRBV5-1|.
TGCGCCAGCAGCTTGGGAGCATTGGGTACGTCCTACGAGCAGTACTTC
CASSLGALGTSYEQYF
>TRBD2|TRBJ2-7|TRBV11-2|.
TGTGCCAGCAGCTACATAGCGGGAGGGCCCCACGAGCAGTACTTC
CASSYIAGGPHEQYF
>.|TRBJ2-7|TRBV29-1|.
TGCAGCGGGGGACAAATCTACGAGCAGTACTTC
CSGGQIYEQYF
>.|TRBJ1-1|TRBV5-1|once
TGCGCCAGCAGCCCCCAGGACAGCCGAACTGAAGCTTTCTTT
CASSPQDSRTEAFF
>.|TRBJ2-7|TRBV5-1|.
TGCGCCAGCAGCTTGACCACCCGGGGGAGTCTTGGCGAGCAGTACTTC
CASSLTTRGSLGEQYF
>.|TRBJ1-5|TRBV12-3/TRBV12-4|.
TGTGCCAGCAGTTGGAGCCCCTATCAGCCCCAGCATTTT
CASSWSPYQPQHF
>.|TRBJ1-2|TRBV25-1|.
TGTGCCAGCACTGAGGCAGGGCTCGGGGGCAGGAACGGCTACACCTTC
CASTEAGLGGRNGYTF
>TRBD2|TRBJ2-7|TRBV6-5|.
TGTGCCAGCTCAACTAGCGGGAGAGTCTACGAGCAGTACTTC
CASSTSGRVYEQYF
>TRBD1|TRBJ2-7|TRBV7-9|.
TGTGCCAGCAGCTCCGGACAGGGTCGGGGATTTTGGCCCTACGAGCAGTACTTC
CASSSGQGRGFWPYEQYF